This TCR beta chain was identified during a study of type 1 regulatory T cells (dated by TCRdb to the early 2020s). Background for the entire study: An in vitro protocol by which a Tr1-enriched, alloantigen-specific CD4 T cell product named T-allo10 was generated was characterized in the study. T-allo10 was being tested clinically in patients with hematological malignancies who were undergoing allogeneic hematopoietic stem cell transplantation.

TCRdb shows the sequencer as Illumina MiSeq. TCRdb cleaned the public reads at Q25 with fastp, built clones with MiXCR and kept in-frame beta chains. Records with the same CDR3 protein are collapsed into one entry carrying the most frequent genes and DNA. A total of thousands of distinct CDR3 sequences appear in this sample, under 30% of them only once. The ten largest clones capture around 7.7% of the sample. Judged by its sample share, this clonotype qualifies as medium-sized (0.01 to 0.1%). No cognate antigen has been identified for it. There are no base qualities to consult, and no much larger clone falls within one base. From V the trimming removes 4 bases and from J it removes 4 bases, while the gene matches leave 9 bases of the junction unaccounted for. Via the germline V gene, CDR1 is SGHRS and CDR2 YFSETQ. CDR3 length: 16 amino acids, cysteine to phenylalanine. Just CDR3 DNA is preserved here, 48 bases in frame from base 1.

Specificity for host alloantigens, anergy, and the capacity for alloantigen-specific suppression were described as properties of donor-derived T-allo10 cells. The receptor chain draws on TRBV5-1 and TRBJ2-2; TRBD2 agrees with 8 junctional bases. The TCR was taken from a human donor in good health. The sample taken for sequencing was cultured T cells, either the whole culture or a sorted T cell fraction (not recorded which). The cell subset or site label corresponds to: Tr1-enriched cell product generated in vitro against host alloantigens. The base sequence is TGCGCCAGCAGCCCATTACTAGCGGCAAGCACCGGGGAGCTGTTTTTT. This yields the protein CASSPLLAASTGELFF.